The 13 T cell receptor beta chains below come from one sample, sequenced in a study of CD8+CD57+ T cells in acquired aplastic anemia. Sequencing was done on patients that had shown CD8+CD57+ cell expansion by flow cytometry. Profiling of TCR beta VDJ combinations and CDR3 sequences used genomic DNA as template. TCRdb re-analysed the reads in MiXCR, keeping a single row per CDR3 protein. Of over 150,000 distinct CDR3 sequences listed, around half are singletons. The sequenced material came from sorted CD4+, CD8+, or CD8+CD57+ T cells (not recorded which) from PBMCs. Receptor source: a human donor with aplastic anemia.

As to this clonotype: The junction does not match germline at one end; this may be a read error. The rearrangement uses TRBV10-3 and TRBJ1-1; TRBD1 might be the D (5 bases). Per germline, CDR1 ENHRY and CDR2 SYGVKD. The CDR3 extends over 15 amino acids. CDR3 residues: CAITEQGRGNTEAFF. CDR3 bases: TGTGCCATCACTGAGCAGGGAAGGGGGAACACTGAAGCTTTCTTT.

This clonotype occurred a few times. This CDR3 is CATSSPGTGIDTIYF. CDR3 bases: TGTGCCACCAGCTCCCCCGGGACAGGGATAGACACCATATATTTT. V gene TRBV15 combines with J gene TRBJ1-3, with 9 nucleotides matching TRBD1. The CDR3 has 15 amino acids. CDR1 is LNHNV, CDR2 YYDKDF, per germline (reference sequence). The V segment lost 5 bases and the J segment 8 bases; nucleotides outside the gene matches: 10.

On this clonotype itself: One end of the junction does not line up with germline, which may come from a read error. The chain is built from TRBV5-6 and TRBJ2-1, with 9 nucleotides matching TRBD2. Germline CDR1 SGHDT, CDR2 YYEEEE. CDR3 length: 16 residues. The CDR3 region has the DNA TGTGCCAGCAGCTTGTTGCGGGGGGGAGACTACGATGAGCAGTTCTTC. Residues: CASSLLRGGDYDEQFF. Looking up the rest from reference TRBV5-6 and TRBJ2-1 gives the full variable domain: DAGVTQSPTHLIKTRGQQVTLRCSPKSGHDTVSWYQQALGQGPQFIFQYYEEEERQRGNFPDRFSGHQFPNYSSELNVNALLLGDSALYLCASSLLRGGDYDEQFFGPGTRLTVL.

The rearrangement joins TRBV20-1 to TRBJ2-2; D gene unclear. The CDR3 covers 14 residues. CDR1 is DFQATT, CDR2 SNEGSKA, per germline (reference sequence). Trimming took off 6 bases at V and 5 bases at J, with 16 bases between the two ends. For the CDR3, the DNA is TGCAGTGCCAGCGACGTCAGCGAAACCGGGGAGCTGTTTTTT. This sequence encodes CSASDVSETGELFF.

This clonotype was observed once. The chain uses TRBV20-1 and TRBJ2-3, with 9 bases that match TRBD1. There are 14 residues in the CDR3. Germline-derived CDR1 and CDR2 are DFQATT and SNEGSKA (reference sequence). The CDR3 DNA is TGCAGCGCCCTGGGACAGGGTAGCACAGATACGCAGTATTTT. It translates to CSALGQGSTDTQYF.

As for this clonotype: Since no conserved phenylalanine or tryptophan closes the CDR3, a read error is the likely cause. The gene calls are TRBV27 and TRBJ2-2; D may be TRBD2 (5 bases). Germline CDR1 MNHEY, CDR2 SMNVEV (reference sequence). CDR3 length equals 13 residues. This CDR3 reads CASSLSGSGELFS. Written as DNA, the CDR3 is TGTGCCAGCAGCTTATCGGGGTCCGGGGAGCTGTTTTCT.

This clonotype has more than one count but fewer than ten. This rearrangement joins TRBV7-2 to TRBJ1-2; D is possibly TRBD1 (6 bases). Trimming removed 3 bases from V and 5 bases from J, with 13 bases in between. The V gene's germline CDR1 is SGHTA and CDR2 FQGNSA. The CDR3 runs 14 residues. Here the CDR3 reads CASSFGQREYGYTF. CDR3 DNA: TGTGCCAGCAGCTTCGGACAGCGAGAGTATGGCTACACCTTC.

The chain links TRBV5-6 to TRBJ1-6; no definite D call. V was pared by 1 base and J by 7 bases, with 15 bases between. Per germline, CDR1 SGHDT and CDR2 YYEEEE. The CDR3 is 16 amino acids. This CDR3 reads CASSLTDGLSNSPLHF. In DNA, the CDR3 is TGTGCCAGCAGCTTGACCGACGGGTTAAGCAATTCACCCCTCCACTTT.

The J gene is TRBJ2-7, the V gene TRBV25-1; the match to TRBD2 covers 8 bases. The CDR3 is 15 residues long. Germline assignment: CDR1 MGHDK and CDR2 SYGVNS. V lost 4 bases and J lost 5; bases outside the gene matches: 10. The CDR3 loop reads CASSADLAGLDEQYF. In nucleotides, the CDR3 is TGTGCCAGCAGTGCCGACCTAGCGGGCCTGGACGAGCAGTACTTC.

The chain carries TRBV29-1 and TRBJ2-5, with unresolved D. The CDR3 consists of 11 residues. Germline lookup yields CDR1 SQVTM and CDR2 ANQGSEA. V lost 6 bases, J lost 5 bases, and 10 bases lay in between. The CDR3 is CSVSWTETQYF. The CDR3 bases are TGCAGCGTCTCTTGGACGGAGACCCAGTACTTC. The variable domain in full, completed from reference TRBV29-1 and TRBJ2-5, reads SAVISQKPSRDICQRGTSLTIQCQVDSQVTMMFWYRQQPGQSLTLIATANQGSEATYESGFVIDKFPISRPNLTFSTLTVSNMSPEDSSIYLCSVSWTETQYFGPGTRLLVL.

This clonotype was seen a single time. This chain uses TRBV10-3 with TRBJ2-7; 9 bases map to TRBD1. From germline, CDR1 is ENHRY and CDR2 SYGVKD. J was trimmed by 3 bases and V by 0 bases; bases with no gene match: 12. The CDR3 has 18 residues. CDR3 DNA: TGTGCCATCAGTGAGTCGGCCTCCGACAGGGGGAGTATCTACGAGCAGTACTTC. This encodes CAISESASDRGSIYEQYF.

The chain uses TRBV7-2 and TRBJ2-2, with 7 bases aligning to TRBD1. This CDR3 has 12 residues. Germline loops: CDR1 SGHTA, CDR2 FQGNSA. V shed 5 bases, J shed 10 bases, and the junction held 4 bases outside the gene matches. The CDR3 loop reads CASSPTGVELFF. In nucleotides, the CDR3 is TGTGCCAGCAGCCCCACAGGGGTGGAGCTGTTTTTT.

This clonotype was counted ten times or more. This chain links TRBV7-3 with TRBJ1-1; D is ambiguous. Trimming removed 3 bases from V and 5 bases from J, with 22 bases in between. The germline gives CDR1 SGHTA, CDR2 FQGTGA. The CDR3 is 17 residues long. The CDR3 region has the DNA TGTGCCAGCAGCTTTTGGCCCGATAGAGAGGGAAGGACTGAAGCTTTCTTT. Amino acids: CASSFWPDREGRTEAFF. The variable domain in full, with the rest retrieved from reference TRBV7-3 and TRBJ1-1, is GAGVSQTPSNKVTEKGKYVELRCDPISGHTALYWYRQSLGQGPEFLIYFQGTGAADDSGLPNDRFFAVRPEGSVSTLKIQRTERGDSAVYLCASSFWPDREGRTEAFFGQGTRLTVV.